The 19 T cell receptor beta chains listed next were all sequenced from one sample in a study of blood T cell repertoires in COVID-19. The repertoire was sequenced with immunoSEQ multiplex PCR; TCRdb's copy has only in-frame clones and lacks some. Altogether about 54,000 clones are present, 83% being singletons, with the ten largest covering 1.9%. What was sequenced was peripheral blood. The receptors were sampled from a woman aged 55 to 70 with acute or convalescent COVID-19.

The chain has TRBV4-2 and TRBJ2-5, with D possibly matching TRBD2 (6 bases). The CDR3 is made up of 15 amino acids. V shed 2 bases and J shed 2 bases, with 12 bases lying between them. Germline V gene data show CDR1 as LGHNA and CDR2 as YNFKEQ. The chain's CDR3 is CASSQPQSGQETQYF. The CDR3 DNA reads TGTGCCAGCAGCCAACCCCAGAGCGGGCAAGAGACCCAGTACTTC.

This clone occurred once. The rearrangement uses TRBV9 and TRBJ1-1, with 7 bases that match TRBD1. The CDR3 spans 16 residues. The V gene's germline CDR1 is SGDLS and CDR2 YYNGEE. With 0 bases clipped from V and 3 bases from J, the junction kept 8 bases outside the gene matches. CDR3 sequence: CASSVEQGSRHTEAFF. The CDR3, as DNA: TGTGCCAGCAGCGTAGAACAGGGGTCGCGTCACACTGAAGCTTTCTTT.

The chain uses TRBV2 and TRBJ1-2; 7 nucleotides align to TRBD1. Germline CDR1 reads SNHLY; CDR2 reads FYNNEI. V shed 7 bases, J shed 1 base, and the junction held 3 bases outside the gene matches. This CDR3 is 13 amino acids long. The CDR3 nucleotides read TGTGCCAGCATCGACAGGGATAACTATGGCTACACCTTC. It encodes CASIDRDNYGYTF.

This chain connects TRBV30 to TRBJ2-5; 7 nucleotides match TRBD2. Losses at the gene ends were 0 bases for V and 3 bases for J; bases not matched to a gene: 10. The germline V gene has CDR1 GTSNPN and CDR2 SVGIG (reference sequence). This CDR3 is built from 16 residues. CDR3 amino acids: CAWSVREAGFEETQYF. The DNA for the CDR3 is TGTGCCTGGAGTGTACGTGAAGCGGGGTTTGAAGAGACCCAGTACTTC.

This chain uses TRBV5-4 with TRBJ1-2; 11 bases match TRBD1. Germline V CDR1 and CDR2: SGHNT, YYREEE (reference sequence). This CDR3 is 16 amino acids long. J was trimmed by 7 bases and V by 1 base; bases with no gene match: 9. The CDR3 DNA reads as TGTGCCAGCAGCTTGCAACTACGGGACAGGGGGGGTGGCTACACCTTC. Encoded protein: CASSLQLRDRGGGYTF.

The sample holds a few counts of this clone. This sample also contains other DNA sequences that code for the same CDR3. The rearrangement links TRBV3-1 (or the pseudogene TRBV3-2) to TRBJ2-5; unclear D gene. Trimming stripped 6 bases from V and 2 bases from J, with 7 bases between. Germline V CDR1 and CDR2: LGHDT, YNNKEL (reference sequence). The CDR3 totals 12 residues. Here the CDR3 DNA reads TGTGCCAGCAGAGATAGACAAGAGACCCAGTACTTC. It encodes CASRDRQETQYF.

This clone turned up a few times. The chain links TRBV7-8 to TRBJ1-6; D remains unclear. Germline lookup yields CDR1 SGHVS and CDR2 FQNEAQ. The CDR3 consists of 13 residues. The germline V and J ends were trimmed by 1 base and 14 bases, with 12 bases remaining between them. CDR3 bases: TGTGCCAGCAGCTTAGGACTGTCCGAGGCCCTCCACTTT. Translation gives CASSLGLSEALHF.

The chain uses TRBV6-5 and TRBJ1-1; D gene ambiguous. CDR3 length: 15 residues. Germline lookup yields CDR1 MNHEY and CDR2 SVGAGI. With 5 bases removed from V and 3 bases from J, the gap between germline ends came to 16 bases. The CDR3 here is CASSLLGVGDTEAFF. CDR3 bases: TGTGCCAGCAGTCTCCTCGGGGTTGGGGACACTGAAGCTTTCTTT.

The rearrangement links TRBV2 to TRBJ2-5; 13 positions agree with TRBD2. After removal of 7 bases from V and 2 bases from J, the junction contained 16 bases not matched to a gene. The CDR3 contains 19 residues. Germline V CDR1 and CDR2: SNHLY, FYNNEI. Here the CDR3 DNA reads TGTGCCAGCAATGGGGTCTGGGGGACTAGCGGGGAACCTCAAGAGACCCAGTACTTC. It encodes CASNGVWGTSGEPQETQYF.

The chain links TRBV30 to TRBJ1-1; D may be TRBD1 (5 bases). Germline V gene sequence: CDR1 GTSNPN, CDR2 SVGIG (reference sequence). The V end lost 3 bases, the J end lost 3 bases, and 14 bases lay between the germline ends. The CDR3 length is 14 residues. CDR3 in amino acids: CAWSRVRGDTEAFF. For the CDR3, the DNA is TGTGCCTGGAGCAGGGTACGGGGGGACACTGAAGCTTTCTTT.

The chain recombines TRBV6-5 with TRBJ1-2; D ambiguous. Trimming took 0 bases from V and 2 from J, leaving 7 bases between them. CDR3 length equals 14 residues. Germline V gene data show CDR1 as MNHEY and CDR2 as SVGAGI. DNA for the CDR3: TGTGCCAGCAGTTACTCTGGTCTAAACTATGGCTACACCTTC. It specifies CASSYSGLNYGYTF.

This clone appeared a single time. The genes are TRBV6-5 and TRBJ2-7, with 7 positions matching TRBD2. The trim removed 6 bases at V and 0 bases at J, leaving 5 bases unmatched. The CDR3 length is 14 residues. Germline lookup yields CDR1 MNHEY and CDR2 SVGAGI. The DNA of the CDR3 is TGTGCCAGCAGATTTGGCGGGAGCTCCTACGAGCAGTACTTC. It specifies CASRFGGSSYEQYF.

The rearrangement joins TRBV15 to TRBJ1-5; possible D gene TRBD1, 6 bases. Germline V lookup: CDR1 LNHNV, CDR2 YYDKDF (reference sequence). Trimming cost V 0 bases and J 2 bases, with 8 bases left between them. The CDR3 has 15 residues. CDR3 sequence (DNA): TGTGCCACCAGCAGAGATAGACAGGGCAATCAGCCCCAGCATTTT. Translation: CATSRDRQGNQPQHF.

This chain joins TRBV30 and TRBJ1-5; tentative D call: TRBD1 (6 bases). Germline V lookup: CDR1 GTSNPN, CDR2 SVGIG (reference sequence). V was shortened by 3 bases and J by 1 base, with 13 bases between the two germline ends. The CDR3 has 15 amino acids. CDR3 DNA: TGTGCCTGGAGCGAGGACAGTCTCAGCAATCAGCCCCAGCATTTT. Translating gives CAWSEDSLSNQPQHF.

The gene calls are TRBV6-5 and TRBJ2-7, with D perhaps matching TRBD2 (6 bases). Trimming took off 7 bases at V and 2 bases at J, with 15 bases between the two ends. The CDR3 is made up of 14 amino acids. CDR1 is MNHEY, CDR2 SVGAGI, per germline. The CDR3 DNA reads TGTGCCAGCACCCCGAGACTAGGTGCCTACGAGCAGTACTTC. It codes for CASTPRLGAYEQYF.

The chain employs TRBV15 and TRBJ1-2; no definite D call. Trimming took off 0 bases at V and 0 bases at J, with 17 bases between the two ends. There are 18 residues in the CDR3. Germline V lookup: CDR1 LNHNV, CDR2 YYDKDF (reference sequence). The CDR3 DNA reads as TGTGCCACCAGCAGAGACGGGAGGGCAGCTCGAGCTAACTATGGCTACACCTTC. This translates into CATSRDGRAARANYGYTF.

A word on this clone: Germline is not matched at one junction end, which may reflect a read error. The chain carries TRBV12-3 or TRBV12-4 and TRBJ1-1; D call uncertain. This CDR3 region has 13 residues. The CDR3 DNA sequence: TGTGCCGGCAGTTTCCGGGTTGGTTTTGAAGCTTTCTTT. This codes for CAGSFRVGFEAFF.

The rearrangement links TRBV5-1 to TRBJ1-2; D is unresolved. The CDR3 runs to 13 residues. V was pared by 2 bases and J by 2 bases, with 7 bases between. Per germline, CDR1 SGHRS and CDR2 YFSETQ. The CDR3 DNA sequence: TGCGCCAGCAGCTTAACAGAAAACTATGGCTACACCTTC. It is translated as CASSLTENYGYTF.

This chain joins TRBV7-9 and TRBJ2-7, with D possibly matching TRBD1 (6 bases). This CDR3 region has 14 residues. The germline V gene has CDR1 SEHNR and CDR2 FQNEAQ (reference sequence). Trimming took off 3 bases at V and 4 bases at J, with 13 bases between the two ends. The CDR3 loop is CASSFGQRLYEQYF. CDR3 nucleotides: TGTGCCAGCAGCTTCGGACAGAGACTTTACGAGCAGTACTTC.